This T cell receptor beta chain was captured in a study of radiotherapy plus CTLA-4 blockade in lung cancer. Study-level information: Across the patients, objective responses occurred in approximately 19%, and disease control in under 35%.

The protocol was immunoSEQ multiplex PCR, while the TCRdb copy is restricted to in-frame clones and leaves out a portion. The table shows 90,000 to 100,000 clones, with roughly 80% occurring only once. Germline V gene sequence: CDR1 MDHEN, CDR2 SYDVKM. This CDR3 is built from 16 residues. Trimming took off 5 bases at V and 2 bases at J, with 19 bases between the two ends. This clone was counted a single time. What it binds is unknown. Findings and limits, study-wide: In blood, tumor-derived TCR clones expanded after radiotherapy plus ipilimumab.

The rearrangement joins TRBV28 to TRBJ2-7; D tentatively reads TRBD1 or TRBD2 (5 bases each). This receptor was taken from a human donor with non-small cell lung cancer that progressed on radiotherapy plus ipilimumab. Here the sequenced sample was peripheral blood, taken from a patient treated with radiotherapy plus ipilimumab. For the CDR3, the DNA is TGTGCCAGCAGTCCACCGGGGCAAAGGAGCCCCTACGAGCAGTACGTC. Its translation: CASSPPGQRSPYEQYV.